What follows are 9 T cell receptor beta chains derived from one specimen sequenced in a study of blood T cells in healthy people across ages. Primers used in a second PCR of roughly 6 to 12 cycles were a sample-barcoded 5' primer and a J-beta primer mix. TCRdb passed the 5' RACE reads through MiXCR, listing each CDR3 protein once. The sample carries under 2 million distinct CDR3 sequences, about 35% recorded once. Sequenced sample: blood. These receptors were collected from a woman under 40 in good health.

This clonotype was seen only a few times. The rearrangement links TRBV10-3 to TRBJ1-2, with a tentative D call TRBD1 (5 bases). Germline CDR1 is ENHRY and CDR2 is SYGVKD. Deletions cut 2 bases from V and 3 bases from J, with 13 bases between. CDR3 size: 15 residues. In nucleotides, the CDR3 is TGTGCCATCAGTGAGGCAGGGCCGAGGGACTATGGCTACACCTTC. Its translation: CAISEAGPRDYGYTF.

This clonotype was found a few times. This chain's CDR3 is CASSEVMGMNTEAFF. Here the CDR3 DNA reads TGTGCCAGCAGTGAAGTGATGGGAATGAACACTGAAGCTTTCTTT. The chain combines TRBV6-1 with TRBJ1-1; D is unclear. Trimming stripped 1 base from V and 0 bases from J, with 9 bases between. The CDR3 covers 15 residues. Germline CDR1 reads MNHNS; CDR2 reads SASEGT.

The chain couples TRBV2 to TRBJ2-5; D may correspond to TRBD1 or TRBD2 (5 bases each). With 5 bases removed from V and 5 bases from J, the gap between germline ends came to 15 bases. CDR3 length: 14 amino acids. The germline V gene has CDR1 SNHLY and CDR2 FYNNEI. CDR3 sequence: CASSPGPLKETQYF. The DNA of the CDR3 is TGTGCCAGCAGTCCGGGACCCCTTAAGGAGACCCAGTACTTC.

This clonotype was counted between two and nine times. The V call is TRBV6-1, the J call TRBJ1-2; TRBD1 might be the D (6 bases). CDR3 length: 17 amino acids. Between the trimmed V and J ends, which lost 5 bases and 2 bases, there was a span of 21 bases. The germline CDR1 and CDR2 sequences are MNHNS and SASEGT. CDR3 region: CASSPKAGAPENYGYTF. As DNA, the CDR3 is TGTGCCAGCAGTCCCAAGGCAGGGGCGCCTGAAAACTATGGCTACACCTTC.

This clonotype was observed a few times. This chain links TRBV27 with TRBJ2-2; D gene uncertain. This CDR3 contains 13 residues. V gave up 4 bases and J gave up 1 base, with 4 bases separating them. From germline, CDR1 is MNHEY and CDR2 SMNVEV (reference sequence). CDR3 nucleotide sequence: TGTGCCAGCAGTTGGCAGAACACCGGGGAGCTGTTTTTT. Encoded protein: CASSWQNTGELFF.

The gene calls are TRBV3-1 and TRBJ2-3; the match to TRBD2 covers 10 bases. In germline, CDR1 is LGHDT, CDR2 YNNKEL (reference sequence). This CDR3 spans 15 amino acids. Unmatched junction bases numbered 12, after V lost 0 bases and J lost 15 bases. The CDR3 DNA sequence: TGTGCCAGCAGCCAAGATATTTCTAGCGGGGGACTGTACTATTTT. Encoded protein: CASSQDISSGGLYYF.

The gene calls are TRBV15 and TRBJ2-1, with D possibly TRBD2 on 6 matching bases. Germline CDR1 LNHNV, CDR2 YYDKDF (reference sequence). The V gene lost 6 bases and the J gene lost 6 bases, with 18 bases spanning the gap. The length of the CDR3 is 15 residues. The CDR3 DNA follows: TGTGCCACCAGTAGGATCCGGGACTCTGCCAATGAGCAGTTCTTC. It encodes CATSRIRDSANEQFF.

This clonotype was counted between two and nine times. The gene calls are TRBV6-2 or TRBV6-3 and TRBJ2-3; 9 bases line up with TRBD2. Germline V CDR1 and CDR2: MNHEY, SVGEGT. The CDR3 is 15 amino acids. After removal of 11 bases from V and 2 bases from J, the junction contained 11 bases not matched to a gene. The CDR3 here is CAAGGLAGNTDTQYF. CDR3 bases: TGTGCCGCAGGGGGGCTAGCGGGGAACACAGATACGCAGTATTTT.

The chain is built from TRBV3-1 and TRBJ2-7; 9 nucleotides line up with TRBD2. CDR1 is LGHDT and CDR2 is YNNKEL in the germline V gene (reference sequence). This CDR3 is 14 amino acids long. J lost 2 bases, V lost 4 bases, and 3 bases had no gene match. The CDR3 coding sequence is TGTGCCAGCAGCCGGACTAGCGAAACCTACGAGCAGTACTTC. It is translated as CASSRTSETYEQYF.